The 14 T cell receptor beta chains below all came from one sample that was sequenced in a study of OX40 agonist ivuxolimab in advanced cancers. Sequencing was performed with immunoSEQ multiplex PCR; in TCRdb, only in-frame clones are kept and a portion is missing. In the table there are 89,000 or so clones, around nine tenths of which are singletons. The sample here was CD4+ or CD8+ T cells sorted from blood, taken in a trial of the OX40 agonist ivuxolimab. These receptors were collected from an adult with an advanced solid tumor such as melanoma, head and neck, liver or kidney cancer.

The gene calls are TRBV14 and TRBJ2-7, with 12 bases lining up with TRBD2. V lost 4 bases, J lost 9 bases, and 13 bases stayed unmatched. This CDR3 is built from 16 residues. Germline lookup yields CDR1 SGHDN and CDR2 FVKESK. CDR3 in amino acids: CASSPPRASGRGVQYF. CDR3 coding DNA: TGTGCCAGCAGCCCCCCTAGGGCTAGCGGGAGGGGAGTGCAGTACTTC.

This chain joins TRBV27 and TRBJ1-2; weak D call: TRBD1 (6 bases). Germline loops: CDR1 MNHEY, CDR2 SMNVEV (reference sequence). The length of the CDR3 is 16 residues. The V gene lost 4 bases and the J gene lost 0 bases, with 15 bases spanning the gap. The chain's CDR3 is CASSSRTVAANYGYTF. The CDR3 region has the DNA TGTGCCAGCAGTTCGCGGACAGTCGCAGCTAACTATGGCTACACCTTC.

The chain is built from TRBV7-9 and TRBJ1-2; D call uncertain. The ends were cut back, 2 bases at V and 5 bases at J, with 9 bases in the middle. The germline gives CDR1 SEHNR, CDR2 FQNEAQ (reference sequence). The CDR3 has 13 residues. The DNA for the CDR3 is TGTGCCAGCAGCTTAACAGCGTTTTATGGCTACACCTTC. Protein product: CASSLTAFYGYTF.

The V call is TRBV9, the J call TRBJ2-7; possibly TRBD1 for D (6 bases). The V end was cut by 3 bases, the J end by 6 bases, with 16 bases between. This CDR3 comprises 14 residues. Per germline, CDR1 SGDLS and CDR2 YYNGEE. The CDR3 loop reads CASSAQIQGSEQYF. The CDR3 bases are TGTGCCAGCAGCGCCCAAATACAGGGTTCCGAGCAGTACTTC.

This clone was recorded a few times. The chain recombines TRBV14 with TRBJ2-7, with 9 bases aligning to TRBD1. V was pared by 1 base and J by 9 bases, with 4 bases of the junction left unmatched. This CDR3 is 13 amino acids long. Germline CDR1 reads SGHDN; CDR2 reads FVKESK. Here the CDR3 DNA reads TGTGCCAGCAGCCAAGGGGACAGGGACGTGCAGTACTTC. Its translation: CASSQGDRDVQYF.

This clone showed up just a few times. This chain connects TRBV30 to TRBJ1-4; 7 nucleotides match TRBD1. CDR1 GTSNPN and CDR2 SVGIG come from the germline V gene (reference sequence). V gave up 0 bases and J gave up 0 bases; unmatched junction bases: 1. This CDR3 contains 15 residues. CDR3 DNA: TGTGCCTGGAGTGTACAGGGGTCAACTAATGAAAAACTGTTTTTT. Translation gives CAWSVQGSTNEKLFF.

The CDR3 nucleotides are TGTGCCAGCAGGACTAGCGGGATCCAAGAGACCCAGTACTTC. This encodes CASRTSGIQETQYF. The genes are TRBV28 and TRBJ2-5; 11 nucleotides align to TRBD2. V shed 6 bases and J 1 base; nucleotides not matched to a gene: 1. The CDR3 runs to 14 residues. Germline CDR1 and CDR2: MDHEN and SYDVKM.

This chain connects TRBV21-1 to TRBJ1-3. TRBV21-1 is assigned pseudogene status. There are 17 residues in the CDR3. CDR3 region: CASSKVSGRIAGNTIYF. As DNA, the CDR3 is TGTGCCAGCAGCAAAGTGTCGGGGAGGATTGCTGGAAACACCATATATTTT.

As to this clone: Other nucleotide sequences from this sample produce the same CDR3. V usage is TRBV5-1 and J usage is TRBJ2-1, with 7 bases aligning to TRBD2. V lost 0 bases to trimming and J lost 9 bases; unmatched junction nucleotides: 9. This CDR3 is built from 15 residues. Germline V gene lookup returns CDR1 SGHRS and CDR2 YFSETQ. Here the CDR3 reads CASSLELAAATEQFF. The CDR3 nucleotides read TGCGCCAGCAGCTTGGAGCTAGCGGCCGCTACTGAGCAGTTCTTC.

This clone was picked up a small number of times. The J gene is TRBJ2-5, the V gene TRBV12-5; perhaps TRBD2 as D (6 bases). V lost 3 bases and J lost 7, with 9 bases in between. Germline lookup yields CDR1 LGHNT and CDR2 FRNRAP. The CDR3 loop spans 12 amino acids. For the CDR3, the DNA is TGTGCTAGTGGTTTATCAGCGGGGACCCAGTACTTC. This encodes CASGLSAGTQYF.

In its sample, this clone was seen a few times. The genes are TRBV5-1 and TRBJ2-7; 7 bases fit TRBD1. Unmatched junction bases numbered 11, after V lost 7 bases and J lost 7 bases. The CDR3 sequence is 13 residues long. Germline-derived CDR1 and CDR2 are SGHRS and YFSETQ. CDR3 nucleotide sequence: TGCGCCAGCCTGGGACAGACAACCCAGGAGCAGTACTTC. This codes for CASLGQTTQEQYF.

The chain is built from TRBV18 and TRBJ1-1; D perhaps matches TRBD1 (6 bases). The CDR3 spans 13 residues. The V and J ends lost 6 bases and 5 bases respectively, with 13 bases between them. The germline V gene has CDR1 KGHSH and CDR2 LQKENI. CDR3 coding DNA: TGTGCCAGCTCGGGGGGGCTGGGGACTGAAGCTTTCTTT. The encoded protein is CASSGGLGTEAFF. Based on the CDR3 plus reference TRBV18 and TRBJ1-1, the full variable domain is NAGVMQNPRHLVRRRGQEARLRCSPMKGHSHVYWYRQLPEEGLKFMVYLQKENIIDESGMPKERFSAEFPKEGPSILRIQQVVRGDSAAYFCASSGGLGTEAFFGQGTRLTVV.

V usage is TRBV11-2 and J usage is TRBJ1-2, with TRBD1 as a possible D gene (5 bases). The CDR3 is 17 amino acids. Germline assignment: CDR1 SGHAT and CDR2 FQNNGV. V was trimmed by 0 bases and J by 0 bases, leaving 14 bases between them. DNA for the CDR3: TGTGCCAGCAGCTTAGATCAAGGTACAGGATCTAACTATGGCTACACCTTC. It yields the protein CASSLDQGTGSNYGYTF.

This chain joins TRBV9 and TRBJ2-7, with 8 bases identical to TRBD2. Germline assignment: CDR1 SGDLS and CDR2 YYNGEE. With 4 bases clipped from V and 4 bases from J, the junction kept 10 bases outside the gene matches. This CDR3 has 15 amino acids. CDR3 DNA sequence: TGTGCCAGCAGCCCCTTAACCGGGAGGGCTTACGAGCAGTACTTC. It yields the protein CASSPLTGRAYEQYF.